This T cell receptor (beta chain) was observed in a study of cytomegalovirus exposure and HLA in healthy donors. Trimming cost V 6 bases and J 5 bases; bases outside gene matches: 12. There are 15 residues in the CDR3. Germline V CDR1 and CDR2: SGHTS, YDEGEE. Study results and caveats: A later analysis showed HLA-associated TCR beta chains outstripping equally common others in clonal expansion. Based on reports, TCR beta sequences accurately predicted HLA-A and HLA-B alleles for most subjects.

As concerns this clone: Its specificity is not known.

A multiplex PCR was run with 60 Vbeta primers and 13 Jbeta primers. Profiling relied on immunoSEQ multiplex PCR, and the TCRdb table lists in-frame clones only, not all of them. In the table there are about 110,000 clones, approximately 69% of which are singletons. The specimen was PBMCs. The sequence derives from a man aged 25 to 45 in good health and CMV-seronegative. The V and J genes are TRBV5-8 and TRBJ1-1; 8 bases map to TRBD1. The CDR3 sequence: CASKMTGQGGTEAFF. In nucleotides, the CDR3 is TGTGCCAGCAAAATGACTGGACAGGGCGGGACTGAAGCTTTCTTT.